This TCR beta chain was documented in a study of cytomegalovirus exposure and HLA in healthy donors. The study ran its PCR with 60 Vbeta and 13 Jbeta primers. Clones were sequenced by immunoSEQ multiplex PCR, and TCRdb holds only the in-frame ones, with some missing. The repertoire holds 150,000 or so clones, with roughly four fifths as singletons. Germline V CDR1 and CDR2: GTSNPN, SVGIG (reference sequence). The CDR3 covers 15 residues. V dropped 6 bases and J dropped 4; count of bases not matched to a gene: 10. Specimen: PBMCs. The chain has TRBV30 and TRBJ1-5; 9 nucleotides align to TRBD1. The TCR originated in a woman in her thirties or forties in good health and CMV-seronegative. The CDR3 is CACSRSGTGNQPQHF. The DNA for the CDR3 is TGTGCCTGTAGTCGGTCCGGGACAGGGAATCAGCCCCAGCATTTT.